A selection of T cell receptor beta chains follows, all from one sample in a study of T-cell reconstitution after alpha-beta-depleted transplantation in children. From the PCR reads, TCRdb called clonotypes with MiXCR, one entry per CDR3 protein. The sample shows under 850,000 distinct CDR3 sequences, about an eighth of them seen only once. The specimen was PBMCs, collected before TCRalphabeta/CD19-depleted stem cell transplant. Receptor source: a girl between 2 and 10 years old with congenital amegakaryocytic thrombocytopenia, due to receive a stem cell transplant. Both conserved end residues are part of each CDR3. The D gene is left open where the match is weak. Rows give clone size only sometimes, using once, few, many, or a class for an expanded clone.

clone_size j_call v_call d_call cdr3_nt cdr3_aa
few TRBJ2-1 TRBV7-9 TRBD1 TGTGCCAGCAGCTTAGCGACAGGGGAATACAATGAGCAGTTCTTC CASSLATGEYNEQFF
many TRBJ2-5 TRBV29-1 - TGCAGCGTTGAAGTTGGCAGCGTAAACCAAGAGACCCAGTACTTC CSVEVGSVNQETQYF
few TRBJ1-4 TRBV11-2 TRBD1 TGTGCCAGCAGCTTATTTAGGGACAGATCTCCAACTAATGAAAAACTGTTTTTT CASSLFRDRSPTNEKLFF
many TRBJ2-7 TRBV20-1 - TGCAGTGCTAGTAAACAGGCGAAACCCCAGTACTTC CSASKQAKPQYF
- TRBJ2-1 TRBV13 - TGTGCCAGCAGCACACGAGCGAAGGGCCCCCCCTACAATGAGCAGTTCTTC CASSTRAKGPPYNEQFF
few TRBJ2-6 TRBV19 - TGTGCCAGTAGTATGACTCCATATAAATCTGGGGCCAACGTCCTGACTTTC CASSMTPYKSGANVLTF
many TRBJ2-7 TRBV12-3/TRBV12-4 TRBD1 TGTGCCAGCAGTTCGCCAGGACAGGCCGACAACTACGAGCAGTACTTC CASSSPGQADNYEQYF
many TRBJ2-1 TRBV20-1 - TGCAGTGCTAGTGCCGCGGTCCGGAGGGTTGAGCAGTTCTTC CSASAAVRRVEQFF
- TRBJ2-3 TRBV3-1 - TGTGCCAGCAGCCAAGAGGGCAGGGCTGATACGCAGTATTTT CASSQEGRADTQYF
- TRBJ1-2 TRBV6-1 TRBD1 TGTGCCAGCAGCTCCGAGACAGGGTTGAATGGCTACACCTTC CASSSETGLNGYTF
many TRBJ2-1 TRBV12-3/TRBV12-4 TRBD2 TGTGCCAGCGTATCCCAGCCAGGGACTAGGTGTCTCTTC CASVSQPGTRCLF
many TRBJ2-1 TRBV7-9 - TGTGCCAGCAGCTTGGTTCTACGTGAGCAGTTCTTC CASSLVLREQFF
many TRBJ1-6 TRBV5-1 - TGCGCCAGCAGCTTGGACCCGGGCGCCTATAATTCACCCCTCCACTTT CASSLDPGAYNSPLHF
few TRBJ2-3 TRBV29-1 TRBD2 TGCAGCGTTGAGACTAGCAGGGTCGATACGCAGTATTTT CSVETSRVDTQYF
- TRBJ1-4 TRBV30 - TGTGCCTGGATTCCACCGGGACTCAACCCCAGGCTGTTTTTT CAWIPPGLNPRLFF
few TRBJ2-7 TRBV2 TRBD1 TGTGCCATTCGGACAGGTTCCTACGAGCAGTACTTC CAIRTGSYEQYF
many TRBJ2-2 TRBV12-3/TRBV12-4 - TGTGCCAGCAGTTTGGCCACAGGGCTGGGCGGGGAGCTGTTTTTT CASSLATGLGGELFF
- TRBJ2-5 TRBV10-1 - TGCGCCAGCAGTGATGCCGATCAACTGGAGACCCAGTACTTC CASSDADQLETQYF
- TRBJ1-2 TRBV29-1 - TGCAGCGGCACAGGGAGGCCTGGCTACACCTTC CSGTGRPGYTF
many TRBJ1-2 TRBV20-1 - TGCAGTGCTAGTAACAGGGTCTATGGCTACACCTTC CSASNRVYGYTF
many TRBJ1-1 TRBV20-1 - TGCAGTGCTAGCCAACTTAACACTGAAGCTTTCTTT CSASQLNTEAFF
- TRBJ1-1 TRBV6-1 TRBD1 TGTGCCAGCAGCTCCGGACAGGAGTACAAAGGGCACACTGAAGCTTTCTTT CASSSGQEYKGHTEAFF
many TRBJ2-1 TRBV14 TRBD2 TGTGCCAGCAGCCTCGGGACTAGCGGGAGTCTGCAGTTCTTC CASSLGTSGSLQFF
many TRBJ2-4 TRBV20-1 TRBD1 TGCAGTGCCAATACAGGGGCATGGCTTAACATTCAGTACTTC CSANTGAWLNIQYF
few TRBJ1-2 TRBV6-5 - TGTGCCAGCAGTTACGGACAAAACTATGGCTACACCTTC CASSYGQNYGYTF
many TRBJ2-2 TRBV12-3/TRBV12-4 TRBD1 TGTGCCAGCACCACGGACAGGAGGACCGGGGAGCTGTTTTTT CASTTDRRTGELFF
- TRBJ2-1 TRBV5-1 TRBD2 TGCGCCAGCAGCTTAAGACGCGGCAATAGCGGGAGGGGTGAGCAGTTCTTC CASSLRRGNSGRGEQFF
- TRBJ2-1 TRBV20-1 TRBD1 TGCAGTGCTAGCAAGGACAGGGAGTTGGGCAATGAGCAGTTCTTC CSASKDRELGNEQFF
few TRBJ1-2 TRBV6-5 - TGTGCCAGCAGTACCCGACAGGTTAATGGCTACACCTTC CASSTRQVNGYTF
many TRBJ1-1 TRBV5-1 - TGCGCCAGCAGCATTTACAGTTCCACTGAAGCTTTCTTT CASSIYSSTEAFF
many TRBJ2-1 TRBV7-9 TRBD2 TGTGCCAGCAGCTTAGTAGGAGCGGGACTAGCGTATGAGCAGTTCTTC CASSLVGAGLAYEQFF
few TRBJ2-2 TRBV7-8 - TGTGCCAGCCACTTAGTAAACAGGAACACCGGGGAGCTGTTTTTT CASHLVNRNTGELFF
few TRBJ2-1 TRBV6-1 - TGTGCCAGCAGCGTTCTCAAATACAATGAGCAGTTCTTC CASSVLKYNEQFF
few TRBJ2-1 TRBV20-1 - TGCAGTGCTAGATATCGGACCTCCTACAATGAGCAGTTCTTC CSARYRTSYNEQFF
many TRBJ2-5 TRBV20-1 TRBD1 TGCAGTGCTAGACCACAAAGGACAGGGGAAGAGACCCAGTACTTC CSARPQRTGEETQYF
many TRBJ2-2 TRBV10-3 - TGTGCCATCAGTGCCTGGAACGGGGAGCTGTTTTTT CAISAWNGELFF
many TRBJ2-1 TRBV14 TRBD2 TGTGCCAGCAGTCTTGCGGGAGGTGTCAATGAGCAGTTCTTC CASSLAGGVNEQFF
many TRBJ2-1 TRBV6-4 TRBD2 TGTGCCAGCAGTGAACTAGCGGGAGGGTACAATGAGCAGTTCTTC CASSELAGGYNEQFF
once TRBJ2-3 TRBV5-1 TRBD2 TGCGCCAGCAGCTTTTTCATAGGACTAGCGGGAGTTGCGACAGATACGCAGTATTTT CASSFFIGLAGVATDTQYF
few TRBJ2-1 TRBV5-1 - TGCGCCAGCATGCCCAGCCTCTCCTACAATGAGCAGTTCTTC CASMPSLSYNEQFF
- TRBJ2-1 TRBV2 TRBD1 TGTGCCAGCAGGATGGGACAGAGTCTTTACAATGAGCAGTTCTTC CASRMGQSLYNEQFF
few TRBJ2-1 TRBV4-2 - TGTGCCAGCAGCCACCTCGATGAGGTAAACCGACACAATGAGCAGTTCTTC CASSHLDEVNRHNEQFF
many TRBJ1-2 TRBV12-3/TRBV12-4 - TGTGCCAGCAGCTTCACCTATGGCTACACCTTT CASSFTYGYTF
many TRBJ2-2 TRBV24-1 TRBD2 TGTGCCACCAGTGATTTCTCGGGACTAGGCGAAACCGGGGAGCTGTTTTTT CATSDFSGLGETGELFF
- TRBJ2-1 TRBV20-1 - TGCAGTGCTCAATCGTATGGCCGGGGCAATGAGCAGTTCTTC CSAQSYGRGNEQFF
many TRBJ2-3 TRBV6-1 TRBD2 TGTGCCAGCAGACTAGCGGGAGGGACCCGAGATACGCAGTATTTT CASRLAGGTRDTQYF
few TRBJ2-3 TRBV20-1 TRBD2 TGCAGTGCTCCTACTCTAGCGGGAGACAGAGATACGCAGTATTTT CSAPTLAGDRDTQYF
many TRBJ1-2 TRBV28 TRBD1 TGTGCCAGCAGTGCGAGGGACAGGGCGAATGGCTACACCTTC CASSARDRANGYTF
- TRBJ2-7 TRBV2 - TGTGCCATCAGCGCCGAGGGGCACGAGCAGTACTTC CAISAEGHEQYF
many TRBJ2-1 TRBV7-2 TRBD2 TGTGCCAGCAGTTACGGGACTAGCGGGAGTGATGAGCAGTTCTTC CASSYGTSGSDEQFF
many TRBJ2-3 TRBV30 - TGTGCCTGGAGGAAGACATCTACTCGTAACACAGATACGCAGTATTTT CAWRKTSTRNTDTQYF